One sample yielded the 14 T cell receptor beta chains listed below, sequenced in a study of blood T cell repertoires in COVID-19. The assay was immunoSEQ multiplex PCR, and TCRdb's table has in-frame clones only and misses some. Of a few hundred thousand clones listed, over 80% are singletons. Sequenced sample: PBMCs or T cells enriched from blood (not recorded which). The receptors shown here come from a young man who had recovered from COVID-19.

J is TRBJ1-5 and V is TRBV6-2 or TRBV6-3, with 10 nucleotides matching TRBD1. CDR3 length equals 16 residues. J was trimmed by 5 bases and V by 2 bases; bases with no gene match: 6. CDR1 and CDR2 (germline): MNHEY, SVGEGT. CDR3 sequence (DNA): TGTGCCAGCAGTTACCGAGGGACAGGGGCCTATCAGCCCCAGCATTTT. Protein: CASSYRGTGAYQPQHF.

Comments on this clone: The sample has other DNA sequences that encode this CDR3 too. The rearrangement joins TRBV3-1 (or the pseudogene TRBV3-2) to TRBJ1-5; D remains ambiguous. The V and J ends lost 6 bases and 0 bases respectively, with 9 bases between them. The CDR3 extends over 14 amino acids. Germline V lookup: CDR1 LGHDT, CDR2 YNNKEL (reference sequence). For the CDR3, the DNA is TGTGCCAGCAGGCAGACGGGTAGCAATCAGCCCCAGCATTTT. This codes for CASRQTGSNQPQHF.

The chain is built from TRBV3-1 (or the pseudogene TRBV3-2) and TRBJ2-5; 7 bases map to TRBD2. Trimming at V came to 0 bases and at J to 7 bases, leaving 5 bases not matched to a gene. The CDR3 runs 14 residues. Germline values: CDR1 LGHDT, CDR2 YNNKEL (reference sequence). CDR3: CASSQEGGVGTQYF. CDR3 DNA sequence: TGTGCCAGCAGCCAAGAGGGAGGGGTCGGGACCCAGTACTTC.

The chain has TRBV28 and TRBJ2-7; no firm D call. From germline, CDR1 is MDHEN and CDR2 SYDVKM. Trimming left V 6 bases short and J 2 bases short, with 8 bases between. The CDR3 is 12 amino acids. This chain's CDR3 is CASSRSTYEQYF. In DNA form, the CDR3 reads TGTGCCAGCAGCCGCAGTACCTACGAGCAGTACTTC.

This clone has a single count. V usage is TRBV27 and J usage is TRBJ1-4; the match to TRBD1 covers 8 bases. CDR3 length: 15 residues. Germline V gene data show CDR1 as MNHEY and CDR2 as SMNVEV (reference sequence). V was pared by 5 bases and J by 4 bases, with 6 bases of the junction left unmatched. CDR3 sequence (DNA): TGTGCCAGCAGTCCCGGACAGGGCTTTAATGAAAAACTGTTTTTT. Translated, it gives CASSPGQGFNEKLFF.

The rearrangement links TRBV5-1 to TRBJ1-1; 8 bases fit TRBD1. The CDR3 length is 14 residues. V lost 7 bases, J lost 0 bases, and 5 bases stayed unmatched. Germline CDR1 and CDR2: SGHRS and YFSETQ. The DNA of the CDR3 is TGCGCCAGCGGGGCGGGACAGGTGAACACTGAAGCTTTCTTT. It yields the protein CASGAGQVNTEAFF.

This rearrangement joins TRBV7-6 to TRBJ2-2; D uncertain. The CDR3 runs 13 residues. Germline V gene sequence: CDR1 SGHVS, CDR2 FNYEAQ. V was trimmed by 2 bases and J by 4 bases, leaving 5 bases between them. The CDR3 DNA follows: TGTGCCAGCAGCTTAAGCATCACCGGGGAGCTGTTTTTT. Translation gives CASSLSITGELFF.

The chain recombines TRBV2 with TRBJ1-3; D not certain. V lost 2 bases, J lost 4 bases, and 12 bases lay in between. This CDR3 comprises 15 residues. CDR1 and CDR2 from the germline V gene are SNHLY and FYNNEI. DNA of the CDR3: TGTGCCAGCAGTGAATATCCAACCAGAGGAAACACCATATATTTT. Translating gives CASSEYPTRGNTIYF.

The chain combines TRBV5-1 with TRBJ2-2, with D uncertain. Between the trimmed V and J ends, which lost 3 bases and 7 bases, there was a span of 10 bases. Germline assignment: CDR1 SGHRS and CDR2 YFSETQ. The CDR3 consists of 13 residues. The CDR3 coding sequence is TGCGCCAGCAGCTCCCTCGTCGGCGGGGAGCTGTTTTTT. Translated, it gives CASSSLVGGELFF.

The V gene is TRBV12-3 or TRBV12-4, the J gene TRBJ1-2; 10 positions match TRBD1. With 8 bases clipped from V and 7 bases from J, the junction kept 1 base outside the gene matches. The CDR3 extends over 11 amino acids. CDR3 coding DNA: TGTGCCAGCGGGACAGGGGTTGGCTACACCTTC. Translating gives CASGTGVGYTF.

This chain connects TRBV27 to TRBJ2-7, with 7 bases lining up with TRBD2. The germline V gene encodes CDR1 MNHEY and CDR2 SMNVEV (reference sequence). V lost 5 bases, J lost 3 bases, and 10 bases stayed unmatched. The CDR3 is made up of 15 amino acids. The CDR3 loop is CASSTRRGSNYEQYF. The CDR3 DNA sequence: TGTGCCAGCAGTACCCGGCGGGGGAGTAACTACGAGCAGTACTTC.

The V and J genes are TRBV6-5 and TRBJ1-4; no clear D. CDR3 size: 12 residues. Germline-derived CDR1 and CDR2 are MNHEY and SVGAGI. Trimming removed 6 bases from V and 10 bases from J, with 12 bases in between. CDR3 residues: CASSVQTPKLFF. In DNA form, the CDR3 reads TGTGCCAGCAGCGTACAAACACCAAAACTGTTTTTT.

The chain combines TRBV28 with TRBJ1-6, with 7 bases lining up with TRBD1. V was clipped by 6 bases and J by 7 bases; unmatched bases: 3. CDR3 size: 13 residues. Germline V gene data show CDR1 as MDHEN and CDR2 as SYDVKM. The CDR3 loop is CASRPGQNSPLHF. As DNA, the CDR3 is TGTGCCAGCAGACCGGGACAGAATTCACCCCTCCACTTT.

The genes are TRBV7-2 and TRBJ1-3; 9 positions match TRBD1. After removal of 4 bases from V and 1 base from J, the junction contained 5 bases not matched to a gene. In germline, CDR1 is SGHTA, CDR2 FQGNSA. The CDR3 contains 16 residues. Here the CDR3 reads CASSWLGQGSGNTIYF. CDR3 DNA sequence: TGTGCCAGCAGCTGGTTGGGACAGGGTTCTGGAAACACCATATATTTT.